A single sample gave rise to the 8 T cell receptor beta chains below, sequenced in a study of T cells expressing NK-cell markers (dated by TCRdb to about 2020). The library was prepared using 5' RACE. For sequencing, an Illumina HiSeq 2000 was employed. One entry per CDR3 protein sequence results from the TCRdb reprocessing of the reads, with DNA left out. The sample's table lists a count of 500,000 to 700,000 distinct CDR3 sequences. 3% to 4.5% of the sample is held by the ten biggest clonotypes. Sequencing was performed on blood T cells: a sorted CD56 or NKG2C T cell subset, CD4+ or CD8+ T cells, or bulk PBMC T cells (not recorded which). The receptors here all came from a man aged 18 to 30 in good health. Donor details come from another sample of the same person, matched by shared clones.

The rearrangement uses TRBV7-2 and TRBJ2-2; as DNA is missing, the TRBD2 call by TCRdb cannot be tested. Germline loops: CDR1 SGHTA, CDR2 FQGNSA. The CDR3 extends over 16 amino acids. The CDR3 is CASSLGPGEGSGELFF.

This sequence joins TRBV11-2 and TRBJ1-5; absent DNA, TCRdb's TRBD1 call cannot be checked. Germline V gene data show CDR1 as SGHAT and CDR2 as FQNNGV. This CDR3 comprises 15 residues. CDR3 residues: CASSVGVGGLQPQHF.

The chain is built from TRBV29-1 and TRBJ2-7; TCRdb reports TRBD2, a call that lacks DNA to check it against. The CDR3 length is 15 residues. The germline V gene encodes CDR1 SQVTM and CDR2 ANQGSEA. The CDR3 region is CSVMDLTGGIYEQYF.

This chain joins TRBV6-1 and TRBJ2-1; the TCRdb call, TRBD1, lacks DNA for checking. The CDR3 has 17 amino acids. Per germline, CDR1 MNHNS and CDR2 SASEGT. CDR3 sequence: CASSELSGQAINNEQFF.

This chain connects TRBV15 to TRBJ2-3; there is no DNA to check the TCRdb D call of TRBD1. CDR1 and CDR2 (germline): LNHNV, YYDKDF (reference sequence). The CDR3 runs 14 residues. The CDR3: CATSTSRGTDTQYF.

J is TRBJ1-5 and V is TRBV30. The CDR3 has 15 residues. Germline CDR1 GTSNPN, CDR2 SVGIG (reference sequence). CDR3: CAWSVQWVGNQPQHF.

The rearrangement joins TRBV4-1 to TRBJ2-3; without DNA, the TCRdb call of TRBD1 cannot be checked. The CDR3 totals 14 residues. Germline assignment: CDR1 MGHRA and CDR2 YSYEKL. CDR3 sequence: CASSQITGQVTQYF.

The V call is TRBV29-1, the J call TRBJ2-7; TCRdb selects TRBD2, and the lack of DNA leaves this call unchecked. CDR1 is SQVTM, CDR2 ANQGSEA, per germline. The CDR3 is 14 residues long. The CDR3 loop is CSVEDRRGAYEQYF.